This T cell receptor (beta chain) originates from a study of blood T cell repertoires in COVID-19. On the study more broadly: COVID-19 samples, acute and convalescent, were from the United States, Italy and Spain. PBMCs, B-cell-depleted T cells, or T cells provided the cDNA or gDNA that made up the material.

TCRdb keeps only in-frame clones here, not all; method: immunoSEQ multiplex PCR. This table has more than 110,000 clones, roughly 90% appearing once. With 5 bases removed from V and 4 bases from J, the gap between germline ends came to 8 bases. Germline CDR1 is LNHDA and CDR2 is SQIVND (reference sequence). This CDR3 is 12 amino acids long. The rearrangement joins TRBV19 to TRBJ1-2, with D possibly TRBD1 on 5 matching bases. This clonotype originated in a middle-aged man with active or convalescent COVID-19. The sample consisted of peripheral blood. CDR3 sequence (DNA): TGTGCCAGTAGTTTGCAGGGCTATGGCTACACCTTC. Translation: CASSLQGYGYTF. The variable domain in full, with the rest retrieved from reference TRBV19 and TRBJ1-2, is DGGITQSPKYLFRKEGQNVTLSCEQNLNHDAMYWYRQDPGQGLRLIYYSQIVNDFQKGDIAEGYSVSREKKESFPLTVTSAQKNPTAFYLCASSLQGYGYTFGSGTRLTVV.